This is a list of T cell receptor beta chains from one sample in a study of technical replicates of blood from a handful of donors. Clones were read by immunoSEQ multiplex PCR, and TCRdb kept only the in-frame ones, dropping some. The table has around 57,000 clones, around 97% seen once. Input material: T cells isolated from PBMCs. The receptors come from a human donor in good health. CDR3s include the opening cysteine and the closing phenylalanine or tryptophan. A D gene is named only where the DNA matches it firmly. For some rows the clone size is stated as once, few or many, or as a class when expanded; others skip it.

j_gene,abundance,d_gene,v_gene,CDR3aa,CDR3nt
TRBJ2-1,-,TRBD2,TRBV4-1,CASRGLAGTYNEQFF,TGCGCCAGCAGAGGACTAGCGGGAACCTACAATGAGCAGTTCTTC
TRBJ2-5,-,-,TRBV30,CAWSVGTTQETQYF,TGTGCCTGGAGTGTTGGGACAACACAAGAGACCCAGTACTTC
TRBJ2-7,-,-,TRBV4-1,CASSQDLSYEQYF,TGCGCCAGCAGCCAAGATCTGAGCTACGAGCAGTACTTC
TRBJ2-7,-,TRBD2,TRBV27,CASSSPLRGVSYEQYF,TGTGCCAGCAGTTCCCCCTTGCGGGGGGTTTCCTACGAGCAGTACTTC
TRBJ2-1,-,TRBD1,TRBV28,CASVQGVYNEQFF,TGTGCCAGCGTCCAGGGGGTGTACAATGAGCAGTTCTTC
TRBJ2-6,-,-,TRBV2,CASSLQGPGANVLTF,TGTGCCAGCAGTTTACAGGGCCCTGGGGCCAACGTCCTGACTTTC
TRBJ1-2,-,TRBD1,TRBV5-1,CASSQGQGNYGYTF,TGCGCCAGCAGCCAGGGACAGGGCAACTATGGCTACACCTTC
TRBJ1-2,-,-,TRBV4-2,CASSQDPGDGYTF,TGTGCCAGCAGCCAAGACCCAGGGGATGGCTACACCTTC
TRBJ2-3,few,TRBD1,TRBV11-2,CASRDIRGQGHTQYF,TGTGCCAGCCGGGATATAAGGGGACAGGGGCATACGCAGTATTTT
TRBJ1-5,-,TRBD1,TRBV28,CATTTGASQPQHF,TGTGCCACCACTACAGGGGCAAGCCAGCCCCAGCATTTT
TRBJ2-1,-,TRBD1,TRBV4-2,CASSGTGNEQFF,TGTGCCAGCAGCGGGACAGGGAATGAGCAGTTCTTC
TRBJ1-1,-,-,TRBV29-1,CSVEEQENTEAFF,TGCAGCGTTGAGGAACAGGAGAACACTGAAGCTTTCTTT
TRBJ2-1,-,TRBD1,TRBV25-1,CASSGTGGVGIYNEQFF,TGTGCCAGCAGTGGGACAGGGGGCGTAGGGATTTACAATGAGCAGTTCTTC
TRBJ2-1,-,-,TRBV20-1,CSARRDNEQFF,TGCAGTGCCAGGCGGGACAATGAGCAGTTCTTC
TRBJ2-3,-,-,TRBV11-2,CASSLPRTGNTDTQYF,TGTGCCAGCAGCCTACCCAGAACAGGGAACACAGATACGCAGTATTTT
TRBJ1-2,-,TRBD1,TRBV11-3,CASGLLGQGYGYTF,TGTGCCAGCGGACTCTTGGGACAGGGCTATGGCTACACCTTC
TRBJ1-5,-,-,TRBV10-3,CAISEELELVNQPQHF,TGTGCCATCAGTGAAGAGTTGGAGTTAGTCAATCAGCCCCAGCATTTT
TRBJ2-5,-,-,TRBV28,CASNTRETQYF,TGTGCCAGCAACACTAGGGAGACCCAGTACTTC
TRBJ2-1,-,-,TRBV10-2,CASAMGPYNEQFF,TGCGCCAGCGCTATGGGGCCCTACAATGAGCAGTTCTTC
TRBJ2-6,-,TRBD1,TRBV7-9,CAVVTGGTSGANVLTF,TGTGCCGTTGTGACAGGGGGAACCTCTGGGGCCAACGTCCTGACTTTC
TRBJ1-1,-,-,TRBV6-5,CASRRVTTEAFF,TGTGCCAGCAGACGTGTAACAACTGAAGCTTTCTTT
TRBJ1-4,-,TRBD1,TRBV6-1,CASRTGGQEKLFF,TGTGCCAGCAGAACAGGGGGCCAGGAAAAACTGTTTTTT
TRBJ2-6,-,-,TRBV29-1,CSVQFPGANVLTF,TGCAGCGTTCAGTTCCCCGGGGCCAACGTCCTGACTTTC
TRBJ2-7,-,-,TRBV6-5,CASSYSPPTGVYEQYF,TGTGCCAGCAGTTATTCCCCTCCCACGGGGGTATACGAGCAGTACTTC
TRBJ1-1,-,-,TRBV5-1,CASSLRGANTEAFF,TGCGCCAGCAGCTTGCGTGGGGCGAACACTGAAGCTTTCTTT
TRBJ2-7,-,-,TRBV6-1,CASSEAPSGWSSYEQYF,TGTGCCAGCAGTGAAGCGCCGAGCGGGTGGAGCTCCTACGAGCAGTACTTC
TRBJ2-5,-,TRBD2,TRBV7-2,CASSLEGWGGGTQYF,TGTGCCAGCAGCTTAGAGGGTTGGGGCGGGGGGACCCAGTACTTC
TRBJ2-5,-,-,TRBV29-1,CSVERENYPTFQETQYF,TGCAGCGTTGAAAGAGAGAACTACCCCACGTTCCAAGAGACCCAGTACTTC
TRBJ2-3,-,TRBD2,TRBV27,CASSPGTRTTQYF,TGTGCCAGCAGTCCCGGGACTAGGACTACGCAGTATTTT
TRBJ2-1,-,-,TRBV18,CASSPALVGEQFF,TGTGCCAGCTCACCCGCACTAGTAGGTGAGCAGTTCTTC
TRBJ1-4,-,-,TRBV19,CASSAGRSYTNEKLFF,TGTGCCAGTAGTGCCGGCCGTAGCTACACCAATGAAAAACTGTTTTTT
TRBJ2-3,-,TRBD2,TRBV7-2,CASSLASGRGTDTQYF,TGTGCCAGCAGCTTAGCCAGCGGGAGAGGGACAGATACGCAGTATTTT
TRBJ1-6,once,-,TRBV15,CATSSSPQGNSPLHF,TGTGCCACCAGCAGTAGCCCCCAGGGGAACTCACCCCTCCACTTT
TRBJ1-1,-,-,TRBV25-1,CASSDHRTGISMNTEAFF,TGTGCCAGCAGTGACCACCGGACGGGGATCTCCATGAACACTGAAGCTTTCTTT
TRBJ1-1,-,TRBD1,TRBV6-5,CASGRQGLNTEAFF,TGTGCCAGCGGGAGACAGGGTTTGAACACTGAAGCTTTCTTT
TRBJ1-5,-,-,TRBV4-1,CASSPFNRQPQHF,TGCGCCAGCAGCCCGTTTAATCGGCAGCCCCAGCATTTT
TRBJ1-4,-,-,TRBV27,CASSPRGVREKLFF,TGTGCCAGCAGTCCACGGGGGGTACGGGAAAAACTGTTTTTT
TRBJ1-1,few,-,TRBV7-9,CASSFGGISEAFF,TGTGCCAGCAGCTTTGGGGGGATCTCTGAAGCTTTCTTT
TRBJ2-3,-,-,TRBV7-6,CASSPLADFGPDTQYF,-
TRBJ2-1,-,-,TRBV14,CASSPTRGTKTPSSYNEQFF,TGTGCCAGCAGCCCAACAAGGGGGACGAAAACCCCGAGCTCCTACAATGAGCAGTTCTTC
TRBJ1-5,-,TRBD1,TRBV28,CASSRGQGRLPPQHF,TGTGCCAGCAGCCGAGGACAGGGTAGATTGCCGCCCCAGCATTTT
TRBJ2-1,-,-,TRBV4-1,CASTLSLANEQFF,TGCGCCAGCACTCTCAGTCTAGCCAATGAGCAGTTCTTC
TRBJ2-1,-,TRBD1,TRBV4-1,CASSQPMGRQGGYNEQFF,TGCGCCAGCAGCCAACCAATGGGGAGACAGGGGGGGTACAATGAGCAGTTCTTC
TRBJ2-7,-,TRBD2,TRBV6-1,CASSEQREAHYEQYF,TGTGCCAGCAGTGAACAGCGGGAAGCGCACTACGAGCAGTACTTC
TRBJ1-5,-,-,TRBV30,CAWRGPGEGFVFCNQPQHF,TGTGCCTGGAGAGGTCCGGGGGAAGGGTTTGTCTTTTGTAATCAGCCCCAGCATTTT
TRBJ1-2,-,TRBD1,TRBV10-2,CASIEFRDSGNYGYTF,TGCGCCAGCATTGAATTTCGGGACAGCGGAAACTATGGCTACACCTTC
TRBJ2-1,-,-,TRBV6-1,CASSEGGKGDDEQFF,TGTGCCAGCAGCGAGGGTGGTAAGGGGGATGATGAGCAGTTCTTC
TRBJ1-6,-,-,TRBV5-1,CASSQRGVESYNSPLHF,TGCGCCAGCAGCCAACGGGGGGTGGAGTCCTATAATTCACCCCTCCACTTT
TRBJ2-7,-,-,TRBV10-3,CAIHSDIPYEQYF,TGTGCCATCCATTCCGACATCCCCTACGAGCAGTACTTC
TRBJ2-5,-,TRBD1,TRBV7-9,CASSLGGQAQETQYF,TGTGCCAGCAGCTTAGGCGGACAGGCTCAAGAGACCCAGTACTTC
TRBJ2-7,-,TRBD1,TRBV14,CASSSPGQGAIYEQYF,TGTGCCAGCAGCTCGCCGGGACAGGGGGCAATCTACGAGCAGTACTTC
TRBJ2-7,-,TRBD1,TRBV15,CATSRSGQGYEQYF,TGTGCCACCAGCAGATCCGGACAGGGCTACGAGCAGTACTTC
TRBJ2-7,-,-,TRBV6-5,CASSHDKGIYEQYF,TGTGCCAGCAGCCACGACAAGGGGATCTACGAGCAGTACTTC
TRBJ2-7,-,-,TRBV10-3,CAISESWGARLTYEQYF,TGTGCCATCAGTGAGTCGTGGGGCGCGAGGCTTACCTACGAGCAGTACTTC